This TCR beta chain was documented in a study of T cell changes during pregnancy in multiple sclerosis. V was pared by 2 bases and J by 7 bases, with 12 bases between. There are 13 residues in the CDR3. CDR1 is SGHVS and CDR2 is FNYEAQ in the germline V gene. Method: immunoSEQ multiplex PCR; TCRdb's copy keeps in-frame clones and lacks some. The sample consists of 130,000 or so clones, roughly 95% of them appearing once. The V call is TRBV7-6, the J call TRBJ2-7, with a possible D match to TRBD1 (5 bases). The sample consisted of peripheral blood, taken after pregnancy. The receptor was derived from a female donor with multiple sclerosis, enrolled in a pregnancy study. CDR3: CASSLKQDLEQYF. In nucleotides, the CDR3 is TGTGCCAGCAGCTTAAAACAGGATTTAGAGCAGTACTTC.